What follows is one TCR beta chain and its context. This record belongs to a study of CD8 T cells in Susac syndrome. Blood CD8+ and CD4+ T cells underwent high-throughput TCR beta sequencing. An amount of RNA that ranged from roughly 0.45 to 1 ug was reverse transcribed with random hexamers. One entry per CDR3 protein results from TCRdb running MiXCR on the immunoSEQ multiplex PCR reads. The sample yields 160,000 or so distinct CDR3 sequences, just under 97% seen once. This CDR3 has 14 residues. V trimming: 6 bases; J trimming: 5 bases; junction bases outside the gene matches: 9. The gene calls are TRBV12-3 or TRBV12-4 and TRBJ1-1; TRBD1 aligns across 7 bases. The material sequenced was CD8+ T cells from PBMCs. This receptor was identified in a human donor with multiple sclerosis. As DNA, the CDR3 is TGTGCCAGCAGGCCTAGACAGGGCTTAACTGAAGCTTTCTTT. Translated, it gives CASRPRQGLTEAFF.